This TCR beta chain was observed in a study of OX40 agonist ivuxolimab in advanced cancers. Whole-study context: Patients got intravenous ivuxolimab at 0.01 to 10 mg/kg every 2 weeks. Study observations and caveats: CD4+ and CD8+ T cells in blood underwent clonal expansion by week 6 at 0.1 to 3.0 mg/kg. Relative to CD4+, CD8+ T cells held more expanded clones on average.

Baseline, cycle 4 day 1, and cycle 7 day 1 were the blood sampling points. Assay: immunoSEQ multiplex PCR; the TCRdb copy retains only in-frame clones and omits some. The sample has about 56,000 clones, 85% to 90% seen once; the top ten hold about a tenth. Germline V CDR1 and CDR2: SGHDT, YYEEEE. Trimming took off 3 bases at V and 3 bases at J, with 13 bases between the two ends. The CDR3 spans 14 residues. Details on this clone: The target antigen is unknown.

This sample comprised CD4+ or CD8+ T cells sorted from blood, obtained in a trial of the OX40 agonist ivuxolimab. The chain recombines TRBV5-6 with TRBJ2-7, with D perhaps TRBD1 (5 bases). This TCR derives from an adult with an advanced solid tumor such as melanoma, head and neck, liver or kidney cancer. The CDR3 protein is CASSSLRGFYEQYF. DNA of the CDR3: TGTGCCAGCAGCTCTCTTAGGGGTTTCTACGAGCAGTACTTC.